These 3 T cell receptor beta chains came from one sample sequenced in a study of blood T cell repertoires in COVID-19. TCRdb's table, derived via immunoSEQ multiplex PCR, lists solely in-frame clones and lacks some. The data show 200,000 to 250,000 clones, 86% seen once. The sequencing input was PBMCs or T cells enriched from blood (not recorded which). All receptors come from a woman aged 50 to 65 who had recovered from COVID-19.

The V call is TRBV12-5, the J call TRBJ2-2; TRBD2 agrees at 12 bases. The V gene's germline CDR1 is LGHNT and CDR2 FRNRAP. Trimming cost V 6 bases and J 6 bases; bases outside gene matches: 8. The CDR3 length is 16 residues. The CDR3 DNA follows: TGTGCTAGTGGCCCTGAGGCTAGCGGGAGGGCCGGGGAGCTGTTTTTT. Translating gives CASGPEASGRAGELFF.

The rearrangement joins TRBV2 to TRBJ2-1, with TRBD2 identical over 8 bases. Trimming cost V 3 bases and J 8 bases; bases outside gene matches: 21. Germline assignment: CDR1 SNHLY and CDR2 FYNNEI. The CDR3 is made up of 19 amino acids. The CDR3 DNA reads TGTGCCAGCAGTGACGGGGGGGTGTGGGGTAGCCCCGTTGGGTATGAGCAGTTCTTC. Translated, it gives CASSDGGVWGSPVGYEQFF. Combining the CDR3 with reference TRBV2 and TRBJ2-1 gives the whole variable domain EPEVTQTPSHQVTQMGQEVILRCVPISNHLYFYWYRQILGQKVEFLVSFYNNEISEKSEIFDDQFSVERPDGSNFTLKIRSTKLEDSAMYFCASSDGGVWGSPVGYEQFFGPGTRLTVL.

This chain links TRBV27 with TRBJ2-7, with D maybe TRBD2 (7 bases). Trimming left V 6 bases short and J 2 bases short, with 32 bases between. The germline gives CDR1 MNHEY, CDR2 SMNVEV (reference sequence). The CDR3 is made up of 20 amino acids. The CDR3 spells CASSPSGGIQTGIKTYEQYF. CDR3 nucleotide sequence: TGTGCCAGCAGCCCCTCCGGGGGGATCCAAACAGGGATTAAAACCTACGAGCAGTACTTC.